The 28 T cell receptor beta chains reported below all come from one sample, sequenced in a study of CD8+CD57+ T cells in acquired aplastic anemia. The template for TCR beta VDJ and CDR3 sequence profiling was genomic DNA. TCRdb re-derived calls from the reads in MiXCR, one entry per CDR3 protein. Seen here are tens of thousands of distinct CDR3 sequences, 40% to 55% observed once, and the top ten hold around 63%. The sequenced sample was sorted CD4+, CD8+, or CD8+CD57+ T cells (not recorded which) from PBMCs. The receptor set was obtained from a human donor in good health, serving as a control.

The chain is built from TRBV5-4 and TRBJ2-1, with 9 bases matching TRBD2. The CDR3 has 16 amino acids. CDR1 and CDR2 (germline): SGHNT, YYREEE (reference sequence). With 0 bases clipped from V and 9 bases from J, the junction kept 10 bases outside the gene matches. CDR3 nucleotide sequence: TGTGCCAGCAGCTTGGTACGGCGGGGGGGCGATGGTGAGCAGTTCTTC. Translating gives CASSLVRRGGDGEQFF.

This clonotype occurred many times. The chain employs TRBV20-1 and TRBJ1-1; no definite D call. V shed 1 base and J shed 3 bases, with 9 bases lying between them. The germline CDR1 and CDR2 sequences are DFQATT and SNEGSKA (reference sequence). This CDR3 is 13 amino acids long. As DNA, the CDR3 is TGCAGTGCTAGAGGGACGGCTGACACTGAAGCTTTCTTT. It yields the protein CSARGTADTEAFF.

A few counts support this clonotype. The chain combines TRBV30 with TRBJ1-6, with unresolved D. The CDR3 runs to 16 residues. Trimming shortened V by 5 bases and J by 7 bases, and 21 bases separated the two germline ends. Germline V gene data show CDR1 as GTSNPN and CDR2 as SVGIG (reference sequence). The CDR3 protein is CAWGFDRALGNSPLHF. The CDR3 nucleotides read TGTGCCTGGGGTTTCGACCGGGCCCTTGGCAATTCACCCCTCCACTTT. Supplemented by reference TRBV30 and TRBJ1-6, the full variable domain reads SQTIHQWPATLVQPVGSPLSLECTVEGTSNPNLYWYRQAAGRGLQLLFYSVGIGQISSEVPQNLSASRPQDRQFILSSKKLLLSDSGFYLCAWGFDRALGNSPLHFGNGTRLTVT.

Notes on this clonotype: A much larger clone is a single base away; this may be a read error. The chain joins TRBV20-1 to TRBJ1-2, with a weak D call TRBD1 (6 bases). The CDR3 sequence is 13 residues long. From germline, CDR1 is DFQATT and CDR2 SNEGSKA (reference sequence). The CDR3 nucleotides read TGCAGTGCTAGAGCCAGGGACAACTGTGGCTACACCTTC. Its translation: CSARARDNCGYTF.

This clonotype came up a few times. The rearrangement joins TRBV24-1 to TRBJ2-3, with D possibly matching TRBD2 (6 bases). V lost 4 bases to trimming and J lost 0 bases, with 22 bases between them. CDR3 length equals 19 residues. Germline V gives CDR1 KGHDR, CDR2 SFDVKD. The CDR3 sequence is CATSDPRGYGEGSTDTQYF. The CDR3 DNA follows: TGTGCCACCAGTGACCCCCGGGGGTACGGAGAGGGGAGCACAGATACGCAGTATTTT.

At least ten counts were recorded for this clonotype. With a much larger clone just one base away, this may be a read error. The chain carries TRBV29-1 and TRBJ2-5, with a possible D match to TRBD2 (5 bases). Germline loops: CDR1 SQVTM, CDR2 ANQGSEA. The CDR3 extends over 11 amino acids. The CDR3 region has the DNA TGCAGCGCTACGTATGGGGAGATCCAGTACTTC. Amino acids: CSATYGEIQYF.

The V gene is TRBV25-1, the J gene TRBJ2-1, with unresolved D. V was clipped by 0 bases and J by 5 bases, with 5 bases between them. Per germline, CDR1 MGHDK and CDR2 SYGVNS. CDR3 length equals 13 residues. CDR3 DNA: TGTGCCAGCAGTGAATACAGAGACAATGAGCAGTTCTTC. Translating it yields CASSEYRDNEQFF.

The gene calls are TRBV24-1 and TRBJ1-1, with D possibly being TRBD1 (6 bases). The CDR3 is made up of 12 amino acids. Germline CDR1 is KGHDR and CDR2 is SFDVKD. V was pared by 7 bases and J by 6 bases, with 11 bases between. The CDR3 region has the DNA TGTGCCACCAGCTCAGGGGCGGCTGAAGCTTTCTTT. It is translated as CATSSGAAEAFF.

To note about this clonotype: A read error is possible here, since a much larger clone lies one base away. This chain connects TRBV27 to TRBJ1-5; weak D call: TRBD1 (6 bases). CDR1 and CDR2 (germline): MNHEY, SMNVEV (reference sequence). The CDR3 contains 14 residues. CDR3 sequence reads: CTSSPTGSNQPQHF. DNA for the CDR3: TGTACCAGCAGTCCGACAGGTAGCAATCAGCCCCAGCATTTT.

Many counts were recorded for this clonotype. The V call is TRBV10-1, the J call TRBJ2-7; D gene unclear. The CDR3 sequence is 13 residues long. The germline gives CDR1 WNHNN, CDR2 SYGVQD (reference sequence). The ends were cut back, 2 bases at V and 3 bases at J, with 8 bases in the middle. DNA of the CDR3: TGCGCCAGCAGTGAGGTAGACGGCTACGAGCAGTACTTC. Its protein product is CASSEVDGYEQYF.

A word on this clonotype: One end of the junction varies from germline; a read error may be responsible. The V and J genes are TRBV5-4 and TRBJ1-2, with TRBD1 as a possible D gene (6 bases). CDR1 and CDR2 (germline): SGHNT, YYREEE (reference sequence). This CDR3 is 16 amino acids long. The CDR3 sequence is CASSFGKDSQNYGYAF. In nucleotides, the CDR3 is TGTGCCAGCAGCTTTGGAAAGGACAGCCAGAACTATGGCTACGCCTTC.

The J gene is TRBJ1-2, the V gene TRBV29-1; 7 bases agree with TRBD1. Germline-derived CDR1 and CDR2 are SQVTM and ANQGSEA. With V trimmed by 3 bases and J by 0 bases, 7 bases remained unmatched. The CDR3 totals 15 residues. As DNA, the CDR3 is TGCAGCGTTGATAAGACAGGGATCGCTAACTATGGCTACACCTTC. This sequence encodes CSVDKTGIANYGYTF.

There are many counts of this clonotype. The chain recombines TRBV4-2 with TRBJ2-3; TRBD2 is a possible D gene (6 bases). Per germline, CDR1 LGHNA and CDR2 YNFKEQ. The CDR3 consists of 15 residues. V was shortened by 3 bases and J by 0 bases, with 10 bases between the two germline ends. This CDR3 is CASSHILASTDTQYF. The DNA for the CDR3 is TGTGCCAGCAGCCACATACTAGCTAGCACAGATACGCAGTATTTT.

The CDR3 loop is CASSALAGESTDTQYF. The CDR3 nucleotides are TGTGCCAGCAGTGCCCTAGCGGGGGAGAGCACAGATACGCAGTATTTT. This chain connects TRBV25-1 to TRBJ2-3; the match to TRBD2 covers 10 bases. The CDR3 extends over 16 amino acids. The trim removed 4 bases at V and 0 bases at J, leaving 4 bases unmatched. Germline V gives CDR1 MGHDK, CDR2 SYGVNS.

This clonotype was counted a single time. The V call is TRBV19, the J call TRBJ1-2, with TRBD1 as a possible D gene (5 bases). In germline, CDR1 is LNHDA, CDR2 SQIVND (reference sequence). The CDR3 contains 14 residues. V was shortened by 6 bases and J by 8 bases, with 19 bases between the two germline ends. The CDR3 reads CASSQRDPPRGYTF. The DNA for the CDR3 is TGTGCCAGTAGCCAACGGGACCCTCCTAGAGGCTACACCTTC.

The chain links TRBV3-1 to TRBJ2-4; 10 nucleotides agree with TRBD2. This CDR3 is built from 14 residues. Germline loops: CDR1 LGHDT, CDR2 YNNKEL (reference sequence). With 7 bases clipped from V and 9 bases from J, the junction kept 9 bases outside the gene matches. The CDR3 is CASNLGPSGGIQYF. CDR3 nucleotides: TGTGCCAGCAACCTGGGCCCTAGCGGGGGCATTCAGTACTTC.

The V call is TRBV27, the J call TRBJ2-1, with a weak D call TRBD1 (5 bases). V was trimmed by 2 bases and J by 4 bases, leaving 9 bases between them. This CDR3 contains 14 residues. The germline CDR1 and CDR2 sequences are MNHEY and SMNVEV (reference sequence). In DNA form, the CDR3 reads TGTGCCAGCAGTTTAACGAAGGGGTACAATGAGCAGTTCTTC. Amino acid sequence: CASSLTKGYNEQFF.

The V call is TRBV24-1, the J call TRBJ2-3; TRBD2 matches 11 bases. Losses at the gene ends were 5 bases for V and 7 bases for J; bases not matched to a gene: 7. Germline V gives CDR1 KGHDR, CDR2 SFDVKD. The CDR3 loop spans 15 amino acids. CDR3 DNA: TGTGCCACCAGTGCCACTAGCGGGGGAGGTTATACGCAGTATTTT. It codes for CATSATSGGGYTQYF.

As regards this clonotype: The junction does not match germline at one end; this may be a read error. The genes are TRBV24-1 and TRBJ2-7; D is perhaps TRBD1 or TRBD2 (5 bases each). Germline lookup yields CDR1 KGHDR and CDR2 SFDVKD. CDR3 size: 15 residues. CDR3 amino acids: CAASDVDGTPYEQYF. CDR3 nucleotide sequence: TGTGCCGCCAGTGATGTCGACGGGACCCCCTACGAGCAGTACTTC.

This clonotype was detected ten times or more. The chain is built from TRBV7-9 and TRBJ2-1, with D hard to call. Trimming removed 5 bases from V and 10 bases from J, with 12 bases in between. This CDR3 has 12 residues. Germline CDR1 reads SEHNR; CDR2 reads FQNEAQ (reference sequence). The CDR3 region is CASSPMSREQFF. DNA for the CDR3: TGTGCCAGCAGCCCCATGTCGAGGGAGCAGTTCTTC.

This clonotype was detected many times. This chain connects TRBV12-5 to TRBJ1-1; D gene ambiguous. CDR1 LGHNT and CDR2 FRNRAP come from the germline V gene. Trimming pared 6 bases from V and 4 bases from J, leaving 9 bases between. This CDR3 has 12 amino acids. CDR3 nucleotides: TGTGCTAGTGGGCGGGATCGCACTGAAGCTTTCTTT. It codes for CASGRDRTEAFF.

This clonotype was counted at least ten times. The V call is TRBV19, the J call TRBJ1-1, with D maybe TRBD1 (6 bases). The germline gives CDR1 LNHDA, CDR2 SQIVND (reference sequence). The CDR3 has 14 amino acids. Trimming took off 2 bases at V and 6 bases at J, with 13 bases between the two ends. The CDR3 protein is CASSIFAGVPEAFF. CDR3 nucleotides: TGTGCCAGTAGTATATTTGCAGGGGTCCCTGAAGCTTTCTTT.

This clonotype was detected a few times. This sequence joins TRBV19 and TRBJ2-1; 10 positions agree with TRBD2. With 9 bases clipped from V and 6 bases from J, the junction kept 14 bases outside the gene matches. This CDR3 spans 16 amino acids. CDR1 LNHDA and CDR2 SQIVND come from the germline V gene (reference sequence). This CDR3 is CASISRTSGPLNEQFF. CDR3 DNA sequence: TGTGCCAGCATCAGCAGGACTAGCGGACCCCTCAATGAGCAGTTCTTC.

The CDR3 spells CATSRDKWLRPSYEQYF. As DNA, the CDR3 is TGTGCCACCAGCAGAGATAAGTGGCTTAGGCCCTCCTACGAGCAGTACTTC. The V call is TRBV15, the J call TRBJ2-7; no reliable D call. This CDR3 spans 17 amino acids. Between the trimmed V and J ends, which lost 0 bases and 0 bases, there was a span of 15 bases. Germline V gene sequence: CDR1 LNHNV, CDR2 YYDKDF (reference sequence).

The chain is built from TRBV29-1 and TRBJ2-7; possibly TRBD1 for D (5 bases). The CDR3 length is 15 residues. Germline assignment: CDR1 SQVTM and CDR2 ANQGSEA. The CDR3 here is CASSQIGQGSYEQYF. The CDR3 bases are TGCGCCAGCAGCCAAATCGGGCAGGGTTCCTACGAGCAGTACTTC.

V usage is TRBV13 and J usage is TRBJ1-1, with 9 bases identical to TRBD1. The CDR3 runs 15 residues. Germline V lookup: CDR1 PRHDT, CDR2 FYEKMQ (reference sequence). V gave up 9 bases and J gave up 7 bases; unmatched junction bases: 15. The CDR3 nucleotides are TGTGCCAGTTCCCTTGGGGGACAGGGACTCCGTGAAGCTTTCTTT. This sequence encodes CASSLGGQGLREAFF.

This clonotype has a handful of counts. The chain has TRBV19 and TRBJ2-2; D is uncertain. V lost 5 bases to trimming and J lost 4 bases, with 8 bases between them. Per the germline V gene, CDR1 is LNHDA and CDR2 is SQIVND (reference sequence). The CDR3 runs to 13 residues. For the CDR3, the DNA is TGTGCCAGTAGTGGGTCAGCCACCGGGGAGCTGTTTTTT. Amino acid sequence: CASSGSATGELFF.

The sample holds a few counts of this clonotype. The chain uses TRBV3-1 and TRBJ2-1; the match to TRBD2 covers 8 bases. Trimming took 2 bases from V and 4 from J; bases not matched to a gene: 1. CDR1 is LGHDT, CDR2 YNNKEL, per germline (reference sequence). CDR3 length: 14 amino acids. CDR3 DNA: TGTGCCAGCAGCCAACCTAGCGGGTACAATGAGCAGTTCTTC. It codes for CASSQPSGYNEQFF.